This T cell receptor (beta chain) was found in a study of cytotoxic CD8 clonotypes in ibrutinib-treated CLL. CDR1 is SGDLS and CDR2 is YYNGEE in the germline V gene. The V end lost 0 bases, the J end lost 2 bases, and 20 bases lay between the germline ends. CDR3 length equals 19 residues. Sequenced by immunoSEQ multiplex PCR; TCRdb stores in-frame clones only, minus some. The repertoire holds fewer than 400,000 clones, with about 61% as singletons. Points from the study as a whole: Public clonotypes (which were uncommon) either contracted or remained stable on treatment.

With respect to this clone: Antigen unknown.

The gene calls are TRBV9 and TRBJ2-2; possibly TRBD2 for D (6 bases). This receptor was obtained from a human donor with chronic lymphocytic leukemia. This sample comprised PBMCs, obtained after 36 months of ibrutinib treatment. DNA for the CDR3: TGTGCCAGCAGCGTAGGAGTCTTCCTGGGGACTTCCAACACCGGGGAGCTGTTTTTT. Translation: CASSVGVFLGTSNTGELFF.